The clone carrying this T cell receptor (beta chain) was picked up one time. Its antigen is currently unknown. The sample is drawn from a study of blood T cells in healthy people across ages. The study, taken as a whole, reports: Diversity of TCR beta correlated strongly with naive T cell percentage.

A second about 7 to 11 cycle PCR used barcoded and J-beta primers. TCRdb ran MiXCR on the 5' RACE reads and lists one entry per CDR3 protein. The profile shows about 1.8 million distinct CDR3 sequences, 49% of them singletons. Drawing of peripheral blood yielded roughly 9.3 milliliters from each donor. Researchers report isolating at least 6.5 million PBMCs per sample. Trimming left V 4 bases short and J 3 bases short, with 28 bases between. The CDR3 is 20 amino acids. Germline V gene sequence: CDR1 MDHEN, CDR2 SYDVKM. The sample was blood. This clonotype was obtained from a woman aged 40-49 years in good health. The chain employs TRBV28 and TRBJ2-1; possibly TRBD1 or TRBD2 for D (6 bases each). The CDR3 sequence is CASSSIGGTSAVTGYNEQFF. CDR3 nucleotide sequence: TGTGCCAGCAGTTCGATTGGAGGGACATCCGCGGTAACCGGCTACAATGAGCAGTTCTTC.